This TCR beta chain was captured in a study of blood T cells in healthy people across ages. General study points: Naive CD4+ cells and diversity were both higher in long-lived donors than in aged donors. Age brought a roughly linear fall in TCR beta diversity measured per million T cells.

V lost 2 bases and J lost 3, with 14 bases in between. CDR1 is MNHEY, CDR2 SVGAGI, per germline. CDR3 length: 15 amino acids. The total RNA that was extracted per sample amounted to at least 6 micrograms. Alongside a J-beta primer mix, a sample-barcoded 5' primer served in a second PCR lasting about 7 to 11 cycles. Using its own MiXCR run on the 5' RACE reads, TCRdb lists one record per CDR3 protein. The table shows hundreds of thousands of distinct CDR3 sequences, with 55% to 70% occurring only once. As to this clonotype: Its specificity is unknown.

This TCR was sampled from a man in his thirties or forties in good health. The rearrangement uses TRBV6-5 and TRBJ2-7, with D perhaps TRBD2 (6 bases). The sequencing input was blood. The CDR3 sequence: CASSYAGQEVYEQYF. In nucleotides, the CDR3 is TGTGCCAGCAGTTACGCGGGGCAGGAGGTCTACGAGCAGTACTTC.